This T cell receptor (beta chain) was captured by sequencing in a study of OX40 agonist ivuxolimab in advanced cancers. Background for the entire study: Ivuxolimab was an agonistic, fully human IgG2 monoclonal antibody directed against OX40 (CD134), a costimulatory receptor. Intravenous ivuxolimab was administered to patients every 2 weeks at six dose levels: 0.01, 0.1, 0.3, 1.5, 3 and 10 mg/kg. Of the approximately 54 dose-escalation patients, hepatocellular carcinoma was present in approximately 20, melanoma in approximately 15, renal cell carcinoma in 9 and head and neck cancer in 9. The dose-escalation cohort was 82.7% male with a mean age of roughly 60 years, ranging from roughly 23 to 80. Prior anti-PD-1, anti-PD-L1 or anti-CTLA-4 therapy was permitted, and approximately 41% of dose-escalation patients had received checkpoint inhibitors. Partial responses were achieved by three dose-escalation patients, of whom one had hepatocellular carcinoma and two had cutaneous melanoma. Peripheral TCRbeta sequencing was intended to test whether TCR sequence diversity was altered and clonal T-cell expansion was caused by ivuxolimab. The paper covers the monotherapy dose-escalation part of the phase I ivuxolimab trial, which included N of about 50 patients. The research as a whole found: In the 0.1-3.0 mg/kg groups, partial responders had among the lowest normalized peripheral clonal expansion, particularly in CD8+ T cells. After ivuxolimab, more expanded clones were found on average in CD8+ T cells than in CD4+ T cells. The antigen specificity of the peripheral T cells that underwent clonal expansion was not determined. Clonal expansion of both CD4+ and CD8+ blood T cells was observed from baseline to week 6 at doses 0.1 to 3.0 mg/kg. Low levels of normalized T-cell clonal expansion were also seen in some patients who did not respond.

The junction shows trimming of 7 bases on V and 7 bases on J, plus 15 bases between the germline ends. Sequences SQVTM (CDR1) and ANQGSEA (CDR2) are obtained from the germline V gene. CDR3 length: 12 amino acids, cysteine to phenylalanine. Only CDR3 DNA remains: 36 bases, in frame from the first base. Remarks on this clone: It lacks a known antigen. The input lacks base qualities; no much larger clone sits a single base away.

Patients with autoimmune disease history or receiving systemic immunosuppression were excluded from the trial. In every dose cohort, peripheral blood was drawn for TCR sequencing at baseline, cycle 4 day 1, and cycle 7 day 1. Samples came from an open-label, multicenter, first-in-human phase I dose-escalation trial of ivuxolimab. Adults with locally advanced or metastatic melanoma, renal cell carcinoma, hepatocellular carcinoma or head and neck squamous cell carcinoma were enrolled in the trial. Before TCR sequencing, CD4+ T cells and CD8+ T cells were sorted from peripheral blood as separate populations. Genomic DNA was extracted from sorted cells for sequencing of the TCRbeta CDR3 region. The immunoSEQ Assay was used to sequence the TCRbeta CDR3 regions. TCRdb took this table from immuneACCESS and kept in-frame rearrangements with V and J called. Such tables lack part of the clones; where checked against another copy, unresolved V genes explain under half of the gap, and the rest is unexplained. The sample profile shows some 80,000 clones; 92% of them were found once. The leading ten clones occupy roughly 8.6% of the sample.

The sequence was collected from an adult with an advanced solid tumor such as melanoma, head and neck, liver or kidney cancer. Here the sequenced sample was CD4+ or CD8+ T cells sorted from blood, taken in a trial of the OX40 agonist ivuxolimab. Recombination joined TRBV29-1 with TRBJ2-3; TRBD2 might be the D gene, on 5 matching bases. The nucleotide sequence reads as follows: TGCAGCGGCCAAAATTCTAGCTATACGCAGTATTTT. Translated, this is CSGQNSSYTQYF.